The 11 T cell receptor beta chains below were found in one sample sequenced in a study of PD-1 blockade in classical Hodgkin lymphoma. No patient escaped relapse after autologous stem cell transplantation, and brentuximab vedotin exposure varied. Sequencing used immunoSEQ multiplex PCR; TCRdb keeps in-frame clones, though not all of them. The sample records some 13,000 clones, about 91% being singletons. The material sequenced was peripheral blood mononuclear cells (PBMCs), taken at baseline. These TCRs come from a human donor with classical Hodgkin lymphoma.

V and J are TRBV11-2 and TRBJ1-3; D is ambiguous. V lost 1 base and J 6 bases, leaving 4 bases between the germline ends. The CDR3 consists of 12 residues. CDR1 is SGHAT and CDR2 is FQNNGV in the germline V gene. CDR3 sequence: CASSLAPNTIYF. As DNA, the CDR3 is TGTGCCAGCAGCTTAGCCCCAAACACCATATATTTT.

A few counts support this clone. The chain has TRBV27 and TRBJ2-1; possible D gene TRBD2, 5 bases. Germline CDR1 reads MNHEY; CDR2 reads SMNVEV (reference sequence). This CDR3 region has 16 residues. V lost 6 bases and J lost 3, with 18 bases in between. The CDR3 sequence: CASSRGREKVYNEQFF. In DNA, the CDR3 is TGTGCCAGCAGCCGTGGTCGGGAAAAGGTCTACAATGAGCAGTTCTTC.

The chain has TRBV6-5 and TRBJ2-5; D might be TRBD2 (6 bases). The length of the CDR3 is 12 residues. Trimming stripped 6 bases from V and 7 bases from J, with 12 bases between. Germline V CDR1 and CDR2: MNHEY, SVGAGI. Here the CDR3 reads CASSPRLGTQYF. The DNA of the CDR3 is TGTGCCAGCAGCCCCCGACTAGGGACCCAGTACTTC.

V gene TRBV21-1 combines with J gene TRBJ2-7; the listed D gene, TRBD1, was not tested against the DNA. TRBV21-1 is flagged as a pseudogene. CDR3 length: 14 residues. The CDR3 bases are TGTGCCAGCAGAAGGCGCCAGGGGATCTACGAGCAGTACTTC. This sequence encodes CASRRRQGIYEQYF.

The gene calls are TRBV5-4 and TRBJ1-1; D remains unclear. V was clipped by 1 base and J by 1 base, with 8 bases between them. In germline, CDR1 is SGHNT, CDR2 YYREEE (reference sequence). This CDR3 has 14 residues. The CDR3 protein is CASSLLGSNTEAFF. CDR3 bases: TGTGCCAGCAGCTTGTTAGGTTCGAACACTGAAGCTTTCTTT.

The chain employs TRBV7-8 and TRBJ1-6; D remains unclear. CDR1 is SGHVS, CDR2 FQNEAQ, per germline. This CDR3 contains 16 residues. Trimming pared 5 bases from V and 6 bases from J, leaving 17 bases between. Here the CDR3 DNA reads TGTGCCAGCAGCACCCTCGATTGGCAGTTTAATTCACCCCTCCACTTT. It yields the protein CASSTLDWQFNSPLHF.

This clone was recorded once. The gene calls are TRBV5-6 and TRBJ1-5; D may be TRBD1 (6 bases). V was shortened by 4 bases and J by 4 bases, with 18 bases between the two germline ends. This CDR3 comprises 16 residues. The germline CDR1 and CDR2 sequences are SGHDT and YYEEEE. The CDR3, as DNA: TGTGCCAGCAGCCGAAGGGACACACGATTAAATCAGCCCCAGCATTTT. Protein product: CASSRRDTRLNQPQHF.

The V gene is TRBV7-9, the J gene TRBJ1-5; D is ambiguous. Trimming stripped 2 bases from V and 9 bases from J, with 11 bases between. Germline V gene data show CDR1 as SEHNR and CDR2 as FQNEAQ (reference sequence). The CDR3 contains 13 residues. DNA of the CDR3: TGTGCCAGCAGCTTAATGGAAGGGCTGCCCCAGCATTTT. Residues: CASSLMEGLPQHF.

The chain has TRBV9 and TRBJ2-1; D call uncertain. Germline V gene lookup returns CDR1 SGDLS and CDR2 YYNGEE. The CDR3 loop spans 13 amino acids. V lost 0 bases, J lost 3 bases, and 4 bases lay in between. CDR3 region: CASSVGVYNEQFF. For the CDR3, the DNA is TGTGCCAGCAGCGTAGGGGTCTACAATGAGCAGTTCTTC.

The V and J genes are TRBV5-1 and TRBJ2-5; D possibly matches TRBD1 or TRBD2 (5 bases each). The CDR3 consists of 15 residues. The ends were cut back, 0 bases at V and 1 base at J, with 10 bases in the middle. Germline-derived CDR1 and CDR2 are SGHRS and YFSETQ. CDR3 residues: CASSLGSGSQETQYF. The CDR3, as DNA: TGCGCCAGCAGCTTGGGTTCAGGGAGCCAAGAGACCCAGTACTTC.

This clone was seen more than once but under ten times. The chain employs TRBV7-2 and TRBJ1-1; 7 nucleotides line up with TRBD1. CDR1 is SGHTA, CDR2 FQGNSA, per germline. V was clipped by 4 bases and J by 0 bases; unmatched bases: 5. The CDR3 extends over 15 amino acids. CDR3 DNA sequence: TGTGCCAGCAGCTGGACAGGCGCCCTGAACACTGAAGCTTTCTTT. It translates to CASSWTGALNTEAFF. The full variable domain, completed using reference TRBV7-2 and TRBJ1-1, is GAGVSQSPSNKVTEKGKDVELRCDPISGHTALYWYRQSLGQGLEFLIYFQGNSAPDKSGLPSDRFSAERTGGSVSTLTIQRTQQEDSAVYLCASSWTGALNTEAFFGQGTRLTVV.